Given below is one T cell receptor (beta chain) in context. The trim removed 1 base at V and 1 base at J, leaving 8 bases unmatched. This CDR3 has 17 amino acids. The germline CDR1 and CDR2 sequences are SGHRS and YFSETQ. Source study methods: Reference gene primer amplification gave estimated nucleated cell counts. Sequenced by immunoSEQ multiplex PCR; TCRdb stores in-frame clones only, minus some. V and J calls and clone size are those listed in that table; D and trimming were worked out from the DNA. The data hold 150,000 to 200,000 clones, with roughly 79% observed a single time. The Seattle patients, enrolled during active infection, were followed longitudinally. This sample is part of a study of blood T cell repertoires in COVID-19.

Material for sequencing was peripheral blood. The sequence came from a woman aged 40-49 years with COVID-19, enrolled during active disease. The J gene is TRBJ1-3, the V gene TRBV5-1; 7 positions agree with TRBD1. CDR3 coding DNA: TGCGCCAGCAGCTTGCGCCCCACAGGGGTTTCTGGAAACACCATATATTTT. The encoded protein is CASSLRPTGVSGNTIYF.